One and the same sample provided the 14 T cell receptor beta chains below, sequenced in a study of PD-1 blockade in classical Hodgkin lymphoma. Relapse after autologous stem cell transplantation occurred in every patient, and brentuximab vedotin exposure varied. The table came from immunoSEQ multiplex PCR; TCRdb's copy has only in-frame clones and leaves some out. Of fewer than 110,000 clones listed, 75% to 90% were seen once; the top ten hold under 8%. The sequencing used peripheral blood mononuclear cells (PBMCs), collected before the second cycle of nivolumab. The receptors originated from a human donor with classical Hodgkin lymphoma.

The chain combines TRBV5-6 with TRBJ2-1; 12 bases match TRBD2. The junction had 7 bases not matched to a gene; V was cut back by 3 bases and J by 9 bases. Germline CDR1 is SGHDT and CDR2 is YYEEEE. The CDR3 spans 15 residues. CDR3 amino acids: CASSYPSGGAGEQFF. Here the CDR3 DNA reads TGTGCCAGCAGCTACCCTAGCGGGGGGGCCGGTGAGCAGTTCTTC.

The chain links TRBV6-5 to TRBJ2-5, with D maybe TRBD2 (7 bases). CDR3 length: 14 amino acids. CDR1 is MNHEY, CDR2 SVGAGI, per germline. The V and J ends lost 6 bases and 4 bases respectively, with 15 bases between them. The CDR3 loop reads CASSPKRGGETQYF. As DNA, the CDR3 is TGTGCCAGCAGCCCGAAGAGGGGGGGAGAGACCCAGTACTTC.

The rearrangement uses TRBV7-8 and TRBJ1-1; D may be TRBD1 (5 bases). Germline loops: CDR1 SGHVS, CDR2 FQNEAQ. The CDR3 is 13 residues long. Trimming took off 6 bases at V and 1 base at J, with 9 bases between the two ends. CDR3 coding DNA: TGTGCCAGCAGACTCCAGGGGAACACTGAAGCTTTCTTT. Translated: CASRLQGNTEAFF.

The chain links TRBV19 to TRBJ2-5, with a possible D match to TRBD1 (6 bases). In germline, CDR1 is LNHDA, CDR2 SQIVND (reference sequence). The CDR3 runs 15 residues. With 6 bases removed from V and 4 bases from J, the gap between germline ends came to 18 bases. CDR3 nucleotide sequence: TGTGCCAGTAGCGATTCAGGGGTAATGACAGAGACCCAGTACTTC. It specifies CASSDSGVMTETQYF.

CDR3 sequence reads: CASSLLAFSNQPQHF. The DNA of the CDR3 is TGTGCCAGCAGTTTACTCGCCTTTAGCAATCAGCCCCAGCATTTT. The chain is built from TRBV27 and TRBJ1-5; D gene uncertain. CDR1 MNHEY and CDR2 SMNVEV come from the germline V gene (reference sequence). Trimming left V 2 bases short and J 0 bases short, with 8 bases between. CDR3 length: 15 amino acids.

This chain connects TRBV7-2 to TRBJ2-2; 8 bases map to TRBD2. The CDR3 loop spans 16 amino acids. The V gene end was trimmed by 5 bases and the J gene end by 7 bases; junction bases not matched to a gene: 12. From germline, CDR1 is SGHTA and CDR2 FQGNSA. The CDR3 protein is CASSPHSGGGGGELFF. The CDR3 DNA reads TGTGCCAGCAGCCCCCACAGCGGGGGAGGTGGCGGGGAGCTGTTTTTT.

The chain employs TRBV27 and TRBJ2-2, with 9 bases lining up with TRBD1. This CDR3 spans 15 amino acids. V lost 7 bases, J lost 5 bases, and 8 bases stayed unmatched. Germline lookup yields CDR1 MNHEY and CDR2 SMNVEV (reference sequence). The CDR3 protein is CASNADRGITGELFF. The CDR3 DNA reads TGTGCCAGCAACGCGGACAGGGGAATTACCGGGGAGCTGTTTTTT.

V gene TRBV5-1 combines with J gene TRBJ2-7, with D possibly TRBD1 on 5 matching bases. This CDR3 is built from 15 residues. The germline gives CDR1 SGHRS, CDR2 YFSETQ. Trimming pared 0 bases from V and 1 base from J, leaving 11 bases between. The CDR3 sequence: CASSLANRGSYEQYF. CDR3 coding DNA: TGCGCCAGCAGCTTGGCCAATAGGGGATCCTACGAGCAGTACTTC.

The chain joins TRBV6-6 to TRBJ1-6, with unresolved D. Deletions cut 6 bases from V and 7 bases from J, with 13 bases between. In germline, CDR1 is MNHNY, CDR2 SVGAGI (reference sequence). The CDR3 is 14 amino acids. CDR3 bases: TGTGCCAGCAGCAGAAATACGGGGAATTCACCCCTCCACTTT. Translation: CASSRNTGNSPLHF.

This clone showed up just once. The CDR3 here is CASSPQGNEQFF. The CDR3 nucleotides are TGTGCCAGCAGCCCACAGGGAAATGAGCAGTTCTTC. The V gene is TRBV11-3, the J gene TRBJ2-1, with a tentative D call TRBD1 (6 bases). The CDR3 is made up of 12 amino acids. Germline CDR1 reads SGHNT; CDR2 reads YENEEA. V lost 5 bases, J lost 7 bases, and 9 bases lay in between.

This chain joins TRBV10-3 and TRBJ1-2; D not resolved. The CDR3 extends over 12 amino acids. Per germline, CDR1 ENHRY and CDR2 SYGVKD. Trimming took 3 bases from V and 8 from J, leaving 10 bases between them. The CDR3 reads CAISDWVGGYTF. CDR3 nucleotides: TGTGCCATCAGTGATTGGGTAGGGGGCTACACCTTC.

The rearrangement links TRBV9 to TRBJ2-1; the D is unclear. CDR1 and CDR2 from the germline V gene are SGDLS and YYNGEE. Trimming took 2 bases from V and 6 from J, leaving 9 bases between them. The CDR3 runs 13 residues. CDR3 amino acids: CASSVYWGNEQFF. CDR3 nucleotides: TGTGCCAGCAGCGTGTACTGGGGCAATGAGCAGTTCTTC.

This chain joins TRBV7-2 and TRBJ2-3; D possibly corresponds to TRBD2 (6 bases). The length of the CDR3 is 15 residues. The germline V and J ends were trimmed by 5 bases and 0 bases, with 12 bases remaining between them. The germline gives CDR1 SGHTA, CDR2 FQGNSA. The CDR3 protein is CASSQGGASTDTQYF. The DNA for the CDR3 is TGTGCCAGCAGCCAAGGCGGGGCGAGCACAGATACGCAGTATTTT.

The chain employs TRBV19 and TRBJ2-7; a weak D match, TRBD2 (5 bases). The V and J ends lost 5 bases and 0 bases respectively, with 11 bases between them. This CDR3 is built from 14 residues. Germline CDR1 is LNHDA and CDR2 is SQIVND (reference sequence). This CDR3 is CASSPSPSSYEQYF. The CDR3 DNA follows: TGTGCCAGTAGTCCTAGCCCGAGCTCCTACGAGCAGTACTTC.